The 14 T cell receptor beta chains below were found in one sample sequenced in a study of OX40 agonist ivuxolimab in advanced cancers. Method: immunoSEQ multiplex PCR; TCRdb's copy keeps in-frame clones and lacks some. Here the sample spans 55,000 to 75,000 clones, 90% to 95% being singletons. Material: CD4+ or CD8+ T cells sorted from blood, obtained in a trial of the OX40 agonist ivuxolimab. The receptors shown here come from an adult with an advanced solid tumor such as melanoma, head and neck, liver or kidney cancer.

On this clone: The sample holds other DNA sequences that translate to the same CDR3. This chain connects TRBV29-1 to TRBJ1-2; TRBD1 matches at 8 bases. V trimming: 1 base; J trimming: 3 bases; junction bases outside the gene matches: 16. CDR3 size: 18 residues. Germline assignment: CDR1 SQVTM and CDR2 ANQGSEA. The CDR3 DNA follows: TGCAGCGTTGAAGGAGGGGGGCCGGCAGGGGGCTCCTACTATGGCTACACCTTC. It translates to CSVEGGGPAGGSYYGYTF.

This chain links TRBV7-2 with TRBJ1-2; D is ambiguous. Looked up from germline, CDR1 is SGHTA and CDR2 is FQGNSA. The V and J ends lost 1 base and 9 bases respectively, with 15 bases between them. The length of the CDR3 is 14 residues. CDR3 nucleotides: TGTGCCAGCAGCTTAGTAGGGCAGGAATTGCGCTACACCTTC. Amino acids: CASSLVGQELRYTF.

The V call is TRBV28, the J call TRBJ1-1, with D perhaps TRBD1 (6 bases). This CDR3 is 13 amino acids long. The germline V gene encodes CDR1 MDHEN and CDR2 SYDVKM. V lost 7 bases, J lost 3 bases, and 12 bases lay in between. In DNA form, the CDR3 reads TGTGCCAGCAACCTACAGGGAGACACTGAAGCTTTCTTT. As protein: CASNLQGDTEAFF.

V gene TRBV7-2 combines with J gene TRBJ2-1; D gene uncertain. There are 11 residues in the CDR3. CDR1 is SGHTA, CDR2 FQGNSA, per germline. V was clipped by 5 bases and J by 9 bases, with 8 bases between them. The CDR3 protein is CASSHGGEQFF. As DNA, the CDR3 is TGTGCCAGCAGCCATGGTGGTGAGCAGTTCTTC.

A few counts support this clone. The V gene is TRBV28, the J gene TRBJ2-7, with D unresolved. Per germline, CDR1 MDHEN and CDR2 SYDVKM. There are 11 residues in the CDR3. The V end was cut by 4 bases, the J end by 3 bases, with 4 bases between. CDR3 amino acids: CASSSYYEQYF. The CDR3 region has the DNA TGTGCCAGCAGTTCCTACTACGAGCAGTACTTC.

The V and J genes are TRBV11-3 and TRBJ2-7, with 8 bases lining up with TRBD1. The germline V gene has CDR1 SGHNT and CDR2 YENEEA. CDR3 length: 13 residues. Trimming removed 8 bases from V and 5 bases from J; junction bases left unmatched: 8. The CDR3 nucleotides are TGTGCCAGCGAGGCCAGGGGGCCGGACGAGCAGTACTTC. This encodes CASEARGPDEQYF.

This chain uses TRBV4-2 with TRBJ2-6; the match to TRBD2 covers 7 bases. Germline CDR1 reads LGHNA; CDR2 reads YNFKEQ. V was pared by 3 bases and J by 2 bases, with 10 bases of the junction left unmatched. The CDR3 is made up of 18 amino acids. Written as DNA, the CDR3 is TGTGCCAGCAGCCAGAAGGCGGGAGTAGCTGCTGGGGCCAACGTCCTGACTTTC. Its translation: CASSQKAGVAAGANVLTF.

The chain uses TRBV4-3 and TRBJ1-5; 8 bases are a match to TRBD1. The J segment lost 6 bases and the V segment lost 4 bases, leaving 8 bases of the junction unmatched. Germline V CDR1 and CDR2: LGHNA, YSLEER. The CDR3 length is 15 residues. As DNA, the CDR3 is TGCGCCAGCAGCCCCGACAGGGGAATTGGTCAGCCCCAGCATTTT. Translated, it gives CASSPDRGIGQPQHF.

V is TRBV2 and J is TRBJ1-1; D ambiguous. Germline V gene sequence: CDR1 SNHLY, CDR2 FYNNEI. The ends were cut back, 9 bases at V and 1 base at J, with 12 bases in the middle. The length of the CDR3 is 13 residues. CDR3 nucleotides: TGTGCCAGTCGAGGTTCCTGGAACACTGAAGCTTTCTTT. The encoded protein is CASRGSWNTEAFF.

The rearrangement joins TRBV28 to TRBJ2-5, with D unclear. Germline V lookup: CDR1 MDHEN, CDR2 SYDVKM. The V and J ends lost 6 bases and 7 bases respectively, with 12 bases between them. The CDR3 extends over 12 amino acids. In nucleotides, the CDR3 is TGTGCCAGCAGCCTATCCGAGAGGACCCAGTACTTC. Its translation: CASSLSERTQYF.

This chain uses TRBV28 with TRBJ2-7, with a weak D call TRBD2 (9 bases). Germline CDR1 is MDHEN and CDR2 is SYDVKM. The CDR3 length is 20 residues. The germline V and J ends were trimmed by 4 bases and 8 bases, with 36 bases remaining between them. The CDR3 DNA sequence: TGTGCCAGCAGTTCCCCAATCAACAGGGGGGGAGACAGCGGGAGGTTTCAGCAGTACTTC. Protein sequence: CASSSPINRGGDSGRFQQYF.

The chain joins TRBV6-1 to TRBJ2-7; D possibly uses TRBD1 or TRBD2 (6 bases each). The CDR3 covers 13 residues. Between the trimmed V and J ends, which lost 6 bases and 1 base, there was a span of 10 bases. The germline V gene encodes CDR1 MNHNS and CDR2 SASEGT. This chain's CDR3 is CASSEGGSYEQYF. DNA for the CDR3: TGTGCCAGCAGCGAGGGGGGATCCTACGAGCAGTACTTC.

V usage is TRBV27 and J usage is TRBJ2-7, with 9 bases fitting TRBD1. Germline lookup yields CDR1 MNHEY and CDR2 SMNVEV (reference sequence). This CDR3 has 15 amino acids. V dropped 4 bases and J dropped 4; count of bases not matched to a gene: 8. CDR3 sequence reads: CASSYSGQGYYEQYF. CDR3 nucleotides: TGTGCCAGCAGTTATTCGGGACAGGGATATTACGAGCAGTACTTC.

The chain recombines TRBV5-8 with TRBJ2-5, with no clear D. CDR3 length equals 13 residues. Between the trimmed V and J ends, which lost 4 bases and 4 bases, there was a span of 11 bases. Germline CDR1 is SGHTS and CDR2 is YDEGEE. CDR3 protein: CASSPALPETQYF. CDR3 nucleotides: TGTGCCAGCAGCCCGGCCCTTCCAGAGACCCAGTACTTC.